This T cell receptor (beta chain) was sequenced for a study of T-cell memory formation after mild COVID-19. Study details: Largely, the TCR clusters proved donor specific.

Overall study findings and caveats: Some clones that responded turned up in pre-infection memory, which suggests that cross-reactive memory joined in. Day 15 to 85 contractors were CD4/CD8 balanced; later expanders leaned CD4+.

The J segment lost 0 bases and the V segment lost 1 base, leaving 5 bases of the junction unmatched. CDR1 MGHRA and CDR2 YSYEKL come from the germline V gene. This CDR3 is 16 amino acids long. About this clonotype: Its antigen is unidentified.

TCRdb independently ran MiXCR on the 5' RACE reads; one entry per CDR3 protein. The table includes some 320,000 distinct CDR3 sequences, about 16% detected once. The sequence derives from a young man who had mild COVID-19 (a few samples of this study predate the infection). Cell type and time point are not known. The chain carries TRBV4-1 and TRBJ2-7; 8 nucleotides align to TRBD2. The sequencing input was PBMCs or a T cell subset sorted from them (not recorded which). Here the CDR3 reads CASSQGLAGSSYEQYF. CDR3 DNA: TGCGCCAGCAGCCAAGGGTTAGCGGGGAGCTCCTACGAGCAGTACTTC.